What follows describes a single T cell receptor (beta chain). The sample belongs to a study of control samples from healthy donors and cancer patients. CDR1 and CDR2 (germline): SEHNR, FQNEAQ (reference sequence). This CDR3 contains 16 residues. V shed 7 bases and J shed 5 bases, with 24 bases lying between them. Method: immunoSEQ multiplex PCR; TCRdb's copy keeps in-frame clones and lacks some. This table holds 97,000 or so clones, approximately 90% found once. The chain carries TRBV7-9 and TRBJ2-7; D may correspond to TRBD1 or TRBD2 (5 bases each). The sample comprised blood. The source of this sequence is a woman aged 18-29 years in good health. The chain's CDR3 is CASTINPAGTANEQYF. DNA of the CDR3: TGTGCCAGCACGATAAACCCCGCCGGGACGGCCAACGAGCAGTACTTC.